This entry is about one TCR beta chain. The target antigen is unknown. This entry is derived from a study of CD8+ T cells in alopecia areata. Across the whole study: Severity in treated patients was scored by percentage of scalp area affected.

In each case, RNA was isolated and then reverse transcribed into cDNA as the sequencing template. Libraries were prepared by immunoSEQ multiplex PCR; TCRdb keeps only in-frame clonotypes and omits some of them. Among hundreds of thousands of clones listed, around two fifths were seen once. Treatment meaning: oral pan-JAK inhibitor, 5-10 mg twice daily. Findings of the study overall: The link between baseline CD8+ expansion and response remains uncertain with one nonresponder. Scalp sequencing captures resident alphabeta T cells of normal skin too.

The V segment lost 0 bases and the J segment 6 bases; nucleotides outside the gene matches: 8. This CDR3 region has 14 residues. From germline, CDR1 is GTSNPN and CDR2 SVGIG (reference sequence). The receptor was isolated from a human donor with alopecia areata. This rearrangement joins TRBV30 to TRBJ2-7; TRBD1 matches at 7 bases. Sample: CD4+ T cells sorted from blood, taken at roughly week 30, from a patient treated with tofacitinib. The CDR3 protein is CAWSVRTGTVEQYF. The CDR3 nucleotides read TGTGCCTGGAGTGTTAGAACAGGGACAGTCGAGCAGTACTTC. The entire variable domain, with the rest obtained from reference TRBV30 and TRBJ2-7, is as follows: SQTIHQWPATLVQPVGSPLSLECTVEGTSNPNLYWYRQAAGRGLQLLFYSVGIGQISSEVPQNLSASRPQDRQFILSSKKLLLSDSGFYLCAWSVRTGTVEQYFGPGTRLTVT.